The present T cell receptor (beta chain) was sequenced within a study of T-cell reconstitution after alpha-beta-depleted transplantation in children. Using unique molecular identifiers, the investigators prepared the TCRbeta library. Via MiXCR, TCRdb re-called the PCR reads, giving one row per CDR3 protein. The table shows about 58,000 distinct CDR3 sequences, with approximately 46% occurring only once. Findings and limits, study-wide: At around two months after transplant, the alpha-beta T cells were reportedly derived from several hundred expanded clones that came from non-depleted graft cells.

Concerning this clonotype: As yet, its antigen is unknown.

The specimen comprised PBMCs, mostly from graft donor cells, sampled 360 days after TCRalphabeta/CD19-depleted stem cell transplant. This sequence was found in a male patient younger than 18 who had a stem cell transplant for acute lymphoblastic leukemia, so the T cells may come from the graft donor.

CDR3 sequence: CASSLTGGAGRTEAFF. The CDR3 DNA follows: TGCGCCAGCAGCTTAACAGGGGGCGCGGGAAGAACTGAAGCTTTCTTT. The J gene is TRBJ1-1, the V gene TRBV5-1, with TRBD1 identical over 9 bases. The J segment lost 5 bases and the V segment lost 2 bases, leaving 10 bases of the junction unmatched. In germline, CDR1 is SGHRS, CDR2 YFSETQ. This CDR3 spans 16 amino acids.